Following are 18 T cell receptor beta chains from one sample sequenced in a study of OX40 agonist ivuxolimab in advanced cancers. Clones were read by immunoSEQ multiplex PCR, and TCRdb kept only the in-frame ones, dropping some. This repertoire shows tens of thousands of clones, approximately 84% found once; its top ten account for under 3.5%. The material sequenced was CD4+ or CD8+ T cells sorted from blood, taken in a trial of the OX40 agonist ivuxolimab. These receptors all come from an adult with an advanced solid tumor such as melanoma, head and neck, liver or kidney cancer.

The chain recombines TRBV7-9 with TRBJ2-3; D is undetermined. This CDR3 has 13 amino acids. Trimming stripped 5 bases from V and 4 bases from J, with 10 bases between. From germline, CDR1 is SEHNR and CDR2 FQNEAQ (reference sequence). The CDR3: CASSMGNADTQYF. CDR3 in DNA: TGTGCCAGCAGCATGGGTAATGCAGATACGCAGTATTTT.

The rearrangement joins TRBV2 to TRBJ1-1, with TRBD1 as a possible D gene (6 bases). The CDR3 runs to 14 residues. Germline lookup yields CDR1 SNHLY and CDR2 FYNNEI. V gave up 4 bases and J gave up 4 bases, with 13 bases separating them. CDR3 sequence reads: CASSALQGTTEAFF. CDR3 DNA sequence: TGTGCCAGCAGTGCCCTACAGGGTACCACTGAAGCTTTCTTT.

CDR3 nucleotides: TGTGCCAGCAGCGTAGACCAGGGCGGTGACACTGAAGCTTTCTTT. Residues: CASSVDQGGDTEAFF. The chain couples TRBV9 to TRBJ1-1; tentatively, D is TRBD1 (5 bases). Germline V gene data show CDR1 as SGDLS and CDR2 as YYNGEE. The V and J ends lost 0 bases and 3 bases respectively, with 12 bases between them. This CDR3 is built from 15 residues. Filled out from reference TRBV9 and TRBJ1-1, the complete variable domain reads DSGVTQTPKHLITATGQRVTLRCSPRSGDLSVYWYQQSLDQGLQFLIQYYNGEERAKGNILERFSAQQFPDLHSELNLSSLELGDSALYFCASSVDQGGDTEAFFGQGTRLTVV.

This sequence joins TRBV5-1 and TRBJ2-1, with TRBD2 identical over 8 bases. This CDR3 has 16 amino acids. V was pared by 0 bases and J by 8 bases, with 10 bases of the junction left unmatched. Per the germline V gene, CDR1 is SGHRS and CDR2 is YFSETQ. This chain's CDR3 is CASSLALAGGGHEQFF. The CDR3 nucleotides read TGCGCCAGCAGCTTGGCCCTGGCGGGGGGAGGCCATGAGCAGTTCTTC.

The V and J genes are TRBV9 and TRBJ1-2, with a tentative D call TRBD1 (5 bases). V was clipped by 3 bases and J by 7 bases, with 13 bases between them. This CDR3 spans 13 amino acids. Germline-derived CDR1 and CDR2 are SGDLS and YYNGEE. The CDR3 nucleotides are TGTGCCAGCAGCGCCTTGGGGGAGGTTGGCTACACCTTC. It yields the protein CASSALGEVGYTF.

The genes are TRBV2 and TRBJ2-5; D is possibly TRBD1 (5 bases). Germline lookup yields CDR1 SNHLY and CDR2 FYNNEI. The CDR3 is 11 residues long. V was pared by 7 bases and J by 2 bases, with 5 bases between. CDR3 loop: CASKGQETQYF. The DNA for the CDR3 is TGTGCCAGCAAGGGGCAAGAGACCCAGTACTTC.

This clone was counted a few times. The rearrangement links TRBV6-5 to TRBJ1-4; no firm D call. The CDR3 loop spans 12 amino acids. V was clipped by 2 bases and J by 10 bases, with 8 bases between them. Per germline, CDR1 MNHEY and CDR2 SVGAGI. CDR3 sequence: CASSYPAGKLFF. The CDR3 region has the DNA TGTGCCAGCAGTTACCCGGCGGGAAAACTGTTTTTT.

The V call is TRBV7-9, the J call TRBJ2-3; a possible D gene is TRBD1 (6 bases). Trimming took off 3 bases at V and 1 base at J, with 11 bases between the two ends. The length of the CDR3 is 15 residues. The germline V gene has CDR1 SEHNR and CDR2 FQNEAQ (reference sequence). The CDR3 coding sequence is TGTGCCAGCAGCTTGACAGGAGGAGGCACAGATACGCAGTATTTT. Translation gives CASSLTGGGTDTQYF.

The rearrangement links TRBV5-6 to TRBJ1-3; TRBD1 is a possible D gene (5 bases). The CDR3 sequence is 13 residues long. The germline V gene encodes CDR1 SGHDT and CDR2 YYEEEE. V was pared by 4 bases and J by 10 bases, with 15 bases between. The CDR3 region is CASSPRQLRTIYF. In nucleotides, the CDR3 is TGTGCCAGCAGCCCGCGACAGCTTAGGACCATATATTTT.

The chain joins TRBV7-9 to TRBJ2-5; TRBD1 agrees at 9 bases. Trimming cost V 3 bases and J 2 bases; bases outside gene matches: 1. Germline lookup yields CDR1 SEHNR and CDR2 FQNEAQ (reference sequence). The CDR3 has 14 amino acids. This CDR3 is CASSLTGGQETQYF. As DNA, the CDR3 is TGTGCCAGCAGCTTGACAGGGGGTCAAGAGACCCAGTACTTC.

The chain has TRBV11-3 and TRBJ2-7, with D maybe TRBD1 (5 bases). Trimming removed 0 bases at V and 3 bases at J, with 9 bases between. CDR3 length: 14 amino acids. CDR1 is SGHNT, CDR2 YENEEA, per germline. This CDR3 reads CASSLDQDSYEQYF. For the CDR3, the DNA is TGTGCCAGCAGCTTAGATCAAGACAGCTACGAGCAGTACTTC.

DNA of the CDR3: TGTGCCAGCAGCCAAGACCAGGGTTATTACAATGAGCAGTTCTTC. This gives the protein CASSQDQGYYNEQFF. The chain has TRBV7-2 and TRBJ2-1; TRBD1 is a possible D gene (5 bases). Deletions cut 5 bases from V and 4 bases from J, with 15 bases between. Germline V CDR1 and CDR2: SGHTA, FQGNSA. The CDR3 is made up of 15 amino acids.

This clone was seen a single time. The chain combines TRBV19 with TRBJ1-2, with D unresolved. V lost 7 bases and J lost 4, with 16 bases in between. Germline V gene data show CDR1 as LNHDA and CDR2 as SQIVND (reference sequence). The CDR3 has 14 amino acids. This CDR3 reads CASNFKSSSYGYTF. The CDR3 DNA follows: TGTGCCAGTAACTTTAAATCCAGCTCCTATGGCTACACCTTC.

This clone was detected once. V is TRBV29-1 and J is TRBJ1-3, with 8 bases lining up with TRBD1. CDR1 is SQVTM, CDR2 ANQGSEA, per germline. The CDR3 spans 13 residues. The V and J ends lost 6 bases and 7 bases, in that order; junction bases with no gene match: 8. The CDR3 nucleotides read TGCAGCGTGACAGGGGTCCGGCCGAACACCATATATTTT. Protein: CSVTGVRPNTIYF.

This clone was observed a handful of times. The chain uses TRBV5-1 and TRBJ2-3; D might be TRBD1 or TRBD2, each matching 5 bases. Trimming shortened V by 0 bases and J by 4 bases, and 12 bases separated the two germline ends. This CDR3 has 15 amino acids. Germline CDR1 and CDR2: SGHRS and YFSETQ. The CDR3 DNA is TGCGCCAGCAGCTTGGTGGCAGGGAGCGCAGATACGCAGTATTTT. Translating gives CASSLVAGSADTQYF.

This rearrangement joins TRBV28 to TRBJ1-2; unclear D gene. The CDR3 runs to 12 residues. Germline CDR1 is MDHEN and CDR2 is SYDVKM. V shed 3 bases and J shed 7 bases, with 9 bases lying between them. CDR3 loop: CASSLRGSGYTF. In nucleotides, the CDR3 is TGTGCCAGCAGTTTGCGGGGAAGTGGCTACACCTTC.

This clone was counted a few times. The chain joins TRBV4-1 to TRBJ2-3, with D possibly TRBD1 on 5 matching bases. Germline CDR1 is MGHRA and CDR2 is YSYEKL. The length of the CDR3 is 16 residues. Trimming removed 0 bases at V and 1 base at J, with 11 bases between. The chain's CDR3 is CASSQEGRPGTDTQYF. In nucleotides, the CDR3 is TGCGCCAGCAGCCAAGAGGGGCGCCCGGGCACAGATACGCAGTATTTT.

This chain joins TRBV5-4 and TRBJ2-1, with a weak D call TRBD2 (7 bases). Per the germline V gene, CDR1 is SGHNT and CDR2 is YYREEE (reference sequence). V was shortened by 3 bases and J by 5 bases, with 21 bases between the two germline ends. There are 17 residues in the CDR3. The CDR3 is CASSWGGLDSKDNEQFF. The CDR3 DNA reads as TGTGCCAGCAGCTGGGGGGGTTTGGACAGCAAAGACAATGAGCAGTTCTTC.